The rows below give T cell receptor beta chains drawn from one sample of a study of blood T cell repertoires in COVID-19. Profiling relied on immunoSEQ multiplex PCR, and the TCRdb table lists in-frame clones only, not all of them. Of approximately 75,000 clones in the sample, around 83% are singletons; the top ten hold approximately 6.9%. What was sequenced was peripheral blood. The receptors originated from a young man with COVID-19, enrolled during active disease. Each CDR3 is given with its conserved first and last residue. The D gene is left open where the match is weak. Clone size is shown for a subset of rows, as once, few, many or a class of expanded clone.

j_call clone_size v_call d_call cdr3_aa cdr3_nt
TRBJ1-6 many TRBV2 TRBD1 CASSEASGGSPLHF TGTGCCAGCAGTGAAGCTTCAGGGGGTTCACCCCTCCACTTT
TRBJ1-1 . TRBV27 . CASSSDWNTEAFF TGTGCCAGCAGTTCCGACTGGAACACTGAAGCTTTCTTT
TRBJ2-1 . TRBV21-1 . CASSKTGEKGNEQFF TGTGCCAGCAGCAAAACAGGCGAAAAGGGTAATGAGCAGTTCTTC
TRBJ1-4 once TRBV11-2 . CASSGGGAIQEKLFF TGTGCCAGCAGCGGGGGGGGCGCGATCCAAGAAAAACTGTTTTTT
TRBJ1-5 . TRBV5-5 . CASSLEGFNQPQHF TGTGCCAGCAGCTTGGAGGGGTTCAATCAGCCCCAGCATTTT
TRBJ1-2 . TRBV6-5 TRBD1 CASRDPGQGIYGYTF TGTGCCAGCAGGGACCCGGGACAGGGGATCTATGGCTACACCTTC
TRBJ2-2 . TRBV3-1/TRBV3-2 . CVTENTGELFF TGTGTGACAGAGAACACCGGGGAGCTGTTTTTT
TRBJ1-3 . TRBV21-1 . CASSKGGTGVSSGNTIYF TGTGCCAGCAGCAAAGGGGGGACAGGGGTCTCCTCTGGAAACACCATATATTTT
TRBJ1-4 . TRBV5-6 . CASSLSASRVGEKLFF TGTGCCAGCAGCTTGTCGGCCTCCCGGGTCGGCGAAAAACTGTTTTTT
TRBJ2-7 . TRBV14 TRBD1 CASSRQTGGGDEQYF TGTGCCAGCAGCCGCCAGACAGGGGGCGGCGACGAGCAGTACTTC
TRBJ2-3 . TRBV7-6 . CASTQGVGTDTQYF TGTGCCAGCACACAGGGAGTGGGCACAGATACGCAGTATTTT
TRBJ2-5 . TRBV18 TRBD1 CASSPKTGGFETQYF TGTGCCAGCTCACCCAAGACAGGGGGCTTTGAGACCCAGTACTTC
TRBJ1-5 . TRBV6-5 TRBD1 CASRSPSRGTQPQHF TGTGCCAGCAGAAGCCCCAGCAGGGGGACGCAGCCCCAGCATTTT
TRBJ1-2 . TRBV28 . CASSLQGMDYGYTF TGTGCCAGCAGTTTACAGGGGATGGACTATGGCTACACCTTC
TRBJ1-1 . TRBV28 . CASSPLTGNTEAFF TGTGCCAGCAGTCCCTTGACAGGTAACACTGAAGCTTTCTTT
TRBJ2-3 . TRBV29-1 TRBD2 CSVEGLAGVSTDTQYF TGCAGCGTCGAGGGACTAGCGGGAGTCAGCACAGATACGCAGTATTTT
TRBJ1-2 . TRBV6-6 TRBD1 CASSLPPGQYGYTF TGTGCCAGCAGTTTACCACCGGGACAGTATGGCTACACCTTC
TRBJ2-1 . TRBV9 . CASSISAGTYNEQFF TGTGCCAGCAGCATCTCAGCGGGCACCTACAATGAGCAGTTCTTC
TRBJ1-5 . TRBV10-2 TRBD1 CASRGQGIQPQHF TGCGCCAGCAGAGGACAGGGTATTCAGCCCCAGCATTTT
TRBJ2-3 . TRBV6-5 . CASSYTGGPRDTQYF TGTGCCAGCAGTTACACCGGAGGGCCGCGAGATACGCAGTATTTT
TRBJ1-4 few TRBV7-9 TRBD1 CASSFQTGEYEKLFF TGTGCCAGCAGCTTCCAGACAGGGGAATATGAAAAACTGTTTTTT
TRBJ1-5 . TRBV27 TRBD1 CASSLGTGVQPQHF TGTGCCAGCAGTCTTGGGACAGGGGTGCAGCCCCAGCATTTT
TRBJ1-6 . TRBV5-4 . CASSPGAGGYNSPLHF TGTGCCAGCAGCCCCGGGGCGGGGGGTTACAATTCACCCCTCCACTTT
TRBJ2-7 . TRBV10-1 . CASSKSTRGEQYF TGCGCCAGCAGTAAATCAACCCGGGGGGAGCAGTACTTC
TRBJ1-1 . TRBV5-3 TRBD1 CARSARQGSNTEAFF TGTGCCAGAAGCGCAAGACAGGGGTCGAACACTGAAGCTTTCTTT
TRBJ1-6 . TRBV28 TRBD1 CASSAWTGGGSPLHF TGTGCCAGCAGTGCGTGGACAGGGGGAGGATCACCCCTCCACTTT
TRBJ1-2 . TRBV28 TRBD1 CASSTGGAGYTF TGTGCCAGCAGTACAGGGGGCGCCGGCTACACCTTC
TRBJ2-2 . TRBV6-2/TRBV6-3 TRBD2 CASSPLAGEVVNTGELFF TGTGCCAGCAGCCCTCTAGCGGGAGAGGTAGTGAACACCGGGGAGCTGTTTTTT
TRBJ2-1 . TRBV4-2 TRBD2 CASSQDSGRNEQFF TGTGCCAGCAGCCAAGATAGCGGGAGGAATGAGCAGTTCTTC
TRBJ1-2 . TRBV7-8 TRBD1 CASSLAQGAGAGLGYGYTF TGTGCCAGCAGCTTAGCGCAGGGGGCAGGGGCGGGCCTGGGCTATGGCTACACCTTC
TRBJ1-2 . TRBV28 . CASILGGLANYGYTF TGTGCCAGTATCTTGGGGGGACTCGCTAACTATGGCTACACCTTC
TRBJ1-2 . TRBV5-1 TRBD1 CASSGTANYGYTF TGCGCCAGCAGCGGGACAGCTAACTATGGCTACACCTTC
TRBJ2-7 once TRBV6-5 . CASSSLVYEQYF TGTGCCAGCAGTTCACTGGTCTACGAGCAGTACTTC
TRBJ2-7 . TRBV12-3/TRBV12-4 TRBD2 CASSFGAGVEQYF TGTGCCAGCAGTTTCGGAGCGGGAGTCGAGCAGTACTTC
TRBJ2-2 . TRBV3-1/TRBV3-2 . CASSLVNTGELFF TGTGCCAGCAGCCTCGTTAACACCGGGGAGCTGTTTTTT
TRBJ1-2 . TRBV14 TRBD1 CASSQDYRQGYGYTF TGTGCCAGCAGCCAAGATTACCGACAGGGGTATGGCTACACCTTC
TRBJ1-1 . TRBV28 TRBD1 CASRTSRPGQGTEAFF TGTGCCAGCAGGACATCCCGGCCGGGACAGGGCACTGAAGCTTTCTTT
TRBJ2-1 few TRBV28 . CASMWVRGEQFF TGTGCCAGCATGTGGGTTCGGGGTGAGCAGTTCTTC
TRBJ2-2 . TRBV11-3 . CASSLRRPPHTGELFF TGTGCCAGCAGCTTGCGGCGGCCGCCTCACACCGGGGAGCTGTTTTTT
TRBJ1-5 . TRBV7-9 TRBD1 CASMMEPGQGALGTQPQHF TGTGCCAGCATGATGGAACCGGGACAGGGGGCTCTCGGTACTCAGCCCCAGCATTTT
TRBJ1-1 few TRBV6-6 . CASSYSFARSPEAFF TGTGCCAGCAGTTACTCATTTGCCAGGTCCCCTGAAGCTTTCTTT
TRBJ2-3 once TRBV5-1 . CASSLLLVEGGTQYF TGCGCCAGCAGTCTGCTTTTGGTGGAGGGCGGTACGCAGTATTTT
TRBJ2-1 once TRBV20-1 TRBD2 CSVSMASGTAYNEQFF TGCAGTGTTAGTATGGCTAGCGGGACAGCCTACAATGAGCAGTTCTTC
TRBJ2-7 . TRBV4-3 TRBD2 CASSHELAGVAEQYF TGCGCCAGCAGCCACGAACTAGCGGGAGTAGCCGAGCAGTACTTC
TRBJ2-7 once TRBV19 TRBD2 CASRGGLAGGYSYEQYF TGTGCCAGTAGAGGGGGACTAGCGGGGGGCTACTCCTACGAGCAGTACTTC
TRBJ2-3 . TRBV30 TRBD2 CAWSRVGLAGDTQYF TGTGCCTGGAGTCGAGTGGGACTAGCGGGGGATACGCAGTATTTT
TRBJ1-1 . TRBV7-6 TRBD1 CASSLVAGGNTEAFF TGTGCCAGCAGCTTAGTCGCAGGGGGTAACACTGAAGCTTTCTTT
TRBJ2-3 . TRBV27 . CASSGRSVGTDTQYF TGTGCCAGCAGTGGCCGTAGCGTAGGCACAGATACGCAGTATTTT
TRBJ2-2 . TRBV25-1 TRBD2 CASSAGAGAGELFF TGTGCCAGCAGTGCAGGAGCGGGGGCCGGGGAGCTGTTTTTT
TRBJ2-5 once TRBV18 TRBD2 CASSPAGLGGTQYF TGTGCCAGCTCACCCGCGGGACTAGGAGGGACCCAGTACTTC
TRBJ2-2 . TRBV6-5 . CASSYETNGELFF TGTGCCAGCAGTTACGAGACTAACGGGGAGCTGTTTTTT
TRBJ1-2 . TRBV28 . CASSLSSSWRANYGYTF TGTGCCAGCAGTTTAAGCTCTAGCTGGAGAGCTAACTATGGCTACACCTTC